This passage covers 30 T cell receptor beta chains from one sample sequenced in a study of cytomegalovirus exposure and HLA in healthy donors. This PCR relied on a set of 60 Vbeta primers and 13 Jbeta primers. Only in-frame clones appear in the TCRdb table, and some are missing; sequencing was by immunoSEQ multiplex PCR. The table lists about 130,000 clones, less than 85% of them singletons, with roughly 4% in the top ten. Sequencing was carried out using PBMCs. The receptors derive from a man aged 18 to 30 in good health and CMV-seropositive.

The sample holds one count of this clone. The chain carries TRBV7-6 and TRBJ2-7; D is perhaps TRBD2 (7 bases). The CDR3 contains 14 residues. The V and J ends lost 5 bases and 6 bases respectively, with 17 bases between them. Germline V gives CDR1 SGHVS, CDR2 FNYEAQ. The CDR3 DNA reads TGTGCCAGCAGCCCGAGGGGGGGGCAACGCGAGCAGTACTTC. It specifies CASSPRGGQREQYF.

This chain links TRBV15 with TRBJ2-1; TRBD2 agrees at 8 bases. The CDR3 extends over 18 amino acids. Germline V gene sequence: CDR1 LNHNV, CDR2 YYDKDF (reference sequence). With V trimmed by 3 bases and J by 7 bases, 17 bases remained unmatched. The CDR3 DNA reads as TGTGCCACCAGCAGCGACCCCCCTAGGGCGGGAGGAAGAAATGAGCAGTTCTTC. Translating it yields CATSSDPPRAGGRNEQFF.

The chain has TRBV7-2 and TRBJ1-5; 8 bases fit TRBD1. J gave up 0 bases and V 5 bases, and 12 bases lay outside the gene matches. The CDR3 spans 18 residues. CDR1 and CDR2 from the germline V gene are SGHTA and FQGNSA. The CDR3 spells CASSVGTGIWNSNQPQHF. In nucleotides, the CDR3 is TGTGCCAGCAGCGTCGGGACAGGCATATGGAATAGCAATCAGCCCCAGCATTTT.

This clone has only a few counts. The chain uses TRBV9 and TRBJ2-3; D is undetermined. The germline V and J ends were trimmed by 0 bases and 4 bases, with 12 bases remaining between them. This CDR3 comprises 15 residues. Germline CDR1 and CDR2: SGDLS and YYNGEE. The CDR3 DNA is TGTGCCAGCAGCGTAGGGGCCTCCGTCCCAGATACGCAGTATTTT. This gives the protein CASSVGASVPDTQYF.

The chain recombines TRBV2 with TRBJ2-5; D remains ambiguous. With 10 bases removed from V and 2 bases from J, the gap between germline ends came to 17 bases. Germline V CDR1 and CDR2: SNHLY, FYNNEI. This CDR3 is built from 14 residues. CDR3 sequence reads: CATATLPGQETQYF. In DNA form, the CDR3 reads TGTGCCACCGCGACCCTTCCGGGTCAAGAGACCCAGTACTTC.

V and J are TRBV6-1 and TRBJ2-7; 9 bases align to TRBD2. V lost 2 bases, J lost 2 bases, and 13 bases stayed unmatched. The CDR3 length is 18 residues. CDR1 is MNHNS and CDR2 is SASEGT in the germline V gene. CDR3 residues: CASSEKAGGGGLPYEQYF. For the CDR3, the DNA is TGTGCCAGCAGTGAAAAAGCGGGAGGAGGGGGTCTGCCCTACGAGCAGTACTTC.

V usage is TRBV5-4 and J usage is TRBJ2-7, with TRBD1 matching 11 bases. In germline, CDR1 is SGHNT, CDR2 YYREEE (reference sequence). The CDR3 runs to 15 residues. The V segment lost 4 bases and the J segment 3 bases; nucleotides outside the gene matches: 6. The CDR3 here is CASSPGQGANYEQYF. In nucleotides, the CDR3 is TGTGCCAGCAGCCCCGGACAGGGGGCGAACTACGAGCAGTACTTC.

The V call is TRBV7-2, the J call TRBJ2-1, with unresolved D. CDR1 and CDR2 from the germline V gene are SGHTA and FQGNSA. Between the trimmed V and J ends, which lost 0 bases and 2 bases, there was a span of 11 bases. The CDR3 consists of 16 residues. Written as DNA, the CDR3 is TGTGCCAGCAGCTTAGCGGCGGTAGTCACCTACAATGAGCAGTTCTTC. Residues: CASSLAAVVTYNEQFF.

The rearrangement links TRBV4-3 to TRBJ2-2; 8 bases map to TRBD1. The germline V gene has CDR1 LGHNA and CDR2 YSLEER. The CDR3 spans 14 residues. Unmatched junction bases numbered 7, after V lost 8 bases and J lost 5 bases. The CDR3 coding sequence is TGCGCCAGCGCGGCAGGGGGCGGAACCGGGGAGCTGTTTTTT. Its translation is CASAAGGGTGELFF.

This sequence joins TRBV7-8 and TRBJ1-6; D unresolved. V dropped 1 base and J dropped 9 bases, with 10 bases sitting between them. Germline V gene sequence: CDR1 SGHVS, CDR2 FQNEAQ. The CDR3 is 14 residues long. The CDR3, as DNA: TGTGCCAGCAGCTTAGATCTGCGGGCTTCACCCCTCCACTTT. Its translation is CASSLDLRASPLHF.

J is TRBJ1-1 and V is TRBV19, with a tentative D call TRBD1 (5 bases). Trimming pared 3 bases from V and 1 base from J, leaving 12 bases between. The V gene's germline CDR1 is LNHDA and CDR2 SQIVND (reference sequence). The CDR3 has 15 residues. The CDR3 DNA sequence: TGTGCCAGTAGTATTGACGGGGGGACGAACACTGAAGCTTTCTTT. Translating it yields CASSIDGGTNTEAFF. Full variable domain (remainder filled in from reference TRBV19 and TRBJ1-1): DGGITQSPKYLFRKEGQNVTLSCEQNLNHDAMYWYRQDPGQGLRLIYYSQIVNDFQKGDIAEGYSVSREKKESFPLTVTSAQKNPTAFYLCASSIDGGTNTEAFFGQGTRLTVV.

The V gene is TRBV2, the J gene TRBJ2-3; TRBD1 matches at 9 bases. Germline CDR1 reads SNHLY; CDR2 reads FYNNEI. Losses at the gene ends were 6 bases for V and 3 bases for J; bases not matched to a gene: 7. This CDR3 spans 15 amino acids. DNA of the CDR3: TGTGCCAGCAGCCGGGACAGGGTAGCGACAGATACGCAGTATTTT. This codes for CASSRDRVATDTQYF.

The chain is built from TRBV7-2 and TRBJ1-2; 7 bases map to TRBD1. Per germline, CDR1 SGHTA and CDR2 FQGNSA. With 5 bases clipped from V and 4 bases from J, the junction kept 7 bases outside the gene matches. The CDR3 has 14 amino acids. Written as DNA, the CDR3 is TGTGCCAGCAGCATAGACAGGGACGCCTATGGCTACACCTTC. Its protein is CASSIDRDAYGYTF.

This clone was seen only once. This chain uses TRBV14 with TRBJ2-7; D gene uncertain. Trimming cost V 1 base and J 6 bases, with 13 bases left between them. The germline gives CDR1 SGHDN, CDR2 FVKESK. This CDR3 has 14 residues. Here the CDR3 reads CASSQVARLSEQYF. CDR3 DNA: TGTGCCAGCAGCCAAGTGGCCAGGCTTAGCGAGCAGTACTTC.

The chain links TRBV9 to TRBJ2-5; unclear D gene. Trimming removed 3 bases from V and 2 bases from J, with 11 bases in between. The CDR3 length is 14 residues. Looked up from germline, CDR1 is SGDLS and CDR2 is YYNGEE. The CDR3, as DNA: TGTGCCAGCAGCGCGTTCGCCCAGCAAGAGACCCAGTACTTC. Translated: CASSAFAQQETQYF.

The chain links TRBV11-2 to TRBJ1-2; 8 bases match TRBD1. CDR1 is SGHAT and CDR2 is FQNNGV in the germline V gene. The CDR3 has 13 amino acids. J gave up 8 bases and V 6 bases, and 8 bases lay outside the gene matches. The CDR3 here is CASSPDRGGGYTF. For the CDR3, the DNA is TGTGCCAGCAGTCCCGACAGGGGAGGGGGCTACACCTTC.

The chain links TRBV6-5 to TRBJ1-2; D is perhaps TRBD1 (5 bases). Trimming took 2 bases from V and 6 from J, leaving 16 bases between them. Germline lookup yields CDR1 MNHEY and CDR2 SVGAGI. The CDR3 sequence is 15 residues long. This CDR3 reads CASSYIGRALHGYTF. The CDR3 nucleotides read TGTGCCAGCAGTTACATAGGCAGGGCCTTACATGGCTACACCTTC.

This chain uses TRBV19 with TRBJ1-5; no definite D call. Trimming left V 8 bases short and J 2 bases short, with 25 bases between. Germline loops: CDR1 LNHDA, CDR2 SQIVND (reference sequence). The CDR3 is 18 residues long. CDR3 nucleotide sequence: TGTGCCAGTCTCCGTTCGGCGGAGGCGAGGAAAGGCAATCAGCCCCAGCATTTT. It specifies CASLRSAEARKGNQPQHF.

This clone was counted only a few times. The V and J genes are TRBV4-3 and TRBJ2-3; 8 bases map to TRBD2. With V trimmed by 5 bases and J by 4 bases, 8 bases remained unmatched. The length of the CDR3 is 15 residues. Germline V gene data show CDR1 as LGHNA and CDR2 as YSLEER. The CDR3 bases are TGCGCCAGCAGCTTTCGACTAGCGAATCCAGATACGCAGTATTTT. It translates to CASSFRLANPDTQYF.

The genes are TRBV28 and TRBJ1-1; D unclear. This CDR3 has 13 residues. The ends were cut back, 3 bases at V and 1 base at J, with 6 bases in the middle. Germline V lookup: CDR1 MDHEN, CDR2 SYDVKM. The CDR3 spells CASSFTRNTEAFF. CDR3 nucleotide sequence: TGTGCCAGCAGTTTTACGCGGAACACTGAAGCTTTCTTT. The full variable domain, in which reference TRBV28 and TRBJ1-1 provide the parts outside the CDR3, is DVKVTQSSRYLVKRTGEKVFLECVQDMDHENMFWYRQDPGLGLRLIYFSYDVKMKEKGDIPEGYSVSREKKERFSLILESASTNQTSMYLCASSFTRNTEAFFGQGTRLTVV.

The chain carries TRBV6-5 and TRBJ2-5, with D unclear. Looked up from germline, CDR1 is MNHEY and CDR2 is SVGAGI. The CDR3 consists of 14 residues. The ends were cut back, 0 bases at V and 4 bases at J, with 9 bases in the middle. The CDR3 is CASSYSWAAETQYF. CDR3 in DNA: TGTGCCAGCAGTTACTCTTGGGCAGCAGAGACCCAGTACTTC.

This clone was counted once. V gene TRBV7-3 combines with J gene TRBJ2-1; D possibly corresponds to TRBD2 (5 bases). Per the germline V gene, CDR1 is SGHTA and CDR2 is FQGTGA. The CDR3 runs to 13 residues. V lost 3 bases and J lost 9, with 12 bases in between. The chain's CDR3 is CASSFPGGGEQFF. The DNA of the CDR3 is TGTGCCAGCAGCTTCCCCGGCGGAGGTGAGCAGTTCTTC. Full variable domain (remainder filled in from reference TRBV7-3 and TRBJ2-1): GAGVSQTPSNKVTEKGKYVELRCDPISGHTALYWYRQSLGQGPEFLIYFQGTGAADDSGLPNDRFFAVRPEGSVSTLKIQRTERGDSAVYLCASSFPGGGEQFFGPGTRLTVL.

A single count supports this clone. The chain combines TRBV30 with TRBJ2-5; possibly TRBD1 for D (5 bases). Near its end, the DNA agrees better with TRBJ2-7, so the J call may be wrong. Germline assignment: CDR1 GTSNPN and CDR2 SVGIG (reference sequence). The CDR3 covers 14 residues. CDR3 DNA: TGTGCCTGGAGTGTACAGGTCGGAGCCTACGAGCAGTACTTC. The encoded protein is CAWSVQVGAYEQYF.

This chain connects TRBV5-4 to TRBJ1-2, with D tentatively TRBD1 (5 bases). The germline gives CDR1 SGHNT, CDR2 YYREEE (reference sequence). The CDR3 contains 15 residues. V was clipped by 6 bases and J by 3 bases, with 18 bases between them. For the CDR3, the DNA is TGTGCCAGCATCGACCGCACGGCAGGGTACTATGGCTACACCTTC. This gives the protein CASIDRTAGYYGYTF.

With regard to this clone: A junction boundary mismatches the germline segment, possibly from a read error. CDR3 protein: CASSAGLLNEQFF. The CDR3 bases are TGTGCTAGCAGCGCGGGACTACTCAATGAGCAGTTCTTC. The V and J genes are TRBV7-7 and TRBJ2-1; 7 nucleotides align to TRBD2. This CDR3 comprises 13 residues. CDR1 is SSHAT and CDR2 is FNYEAQ in the germline V gene (reference sequence).

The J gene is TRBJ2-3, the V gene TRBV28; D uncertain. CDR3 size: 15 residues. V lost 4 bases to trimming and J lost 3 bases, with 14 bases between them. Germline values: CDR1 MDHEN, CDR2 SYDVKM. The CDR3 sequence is CASSSPDKATDTQYF. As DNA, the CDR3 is TGTGCCAGCAGTTCGCCGGATAAAGCGACAGATACGCAGTATTTT.

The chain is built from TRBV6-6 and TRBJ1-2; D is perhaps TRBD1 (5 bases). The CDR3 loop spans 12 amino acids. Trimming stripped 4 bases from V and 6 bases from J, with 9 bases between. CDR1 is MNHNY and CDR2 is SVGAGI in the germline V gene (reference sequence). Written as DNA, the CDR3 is TGTGCCAGCAGTTTCCGGGGGGATGGCTACACCTTC. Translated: CASSFRGDGYTF.

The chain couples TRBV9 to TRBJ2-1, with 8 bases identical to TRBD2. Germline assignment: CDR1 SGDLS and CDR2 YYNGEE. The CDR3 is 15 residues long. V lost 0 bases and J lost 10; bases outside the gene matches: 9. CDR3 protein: CASSVVVSGAGEQFF. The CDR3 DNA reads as TGTGCCAGCAGCGTAGTGGTTAGCGGGGCGGGGGAGCAGTTCTTC.

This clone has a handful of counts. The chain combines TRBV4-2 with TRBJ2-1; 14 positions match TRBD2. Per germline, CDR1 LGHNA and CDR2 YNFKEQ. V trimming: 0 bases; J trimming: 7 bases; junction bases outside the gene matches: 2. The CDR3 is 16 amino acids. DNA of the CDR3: TGTGCCAGCAGCCAAGATGGACTAGCGGGAGGAAATGAGCAGTTCTTC. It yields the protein CASSQDGLAGGNEQFF.

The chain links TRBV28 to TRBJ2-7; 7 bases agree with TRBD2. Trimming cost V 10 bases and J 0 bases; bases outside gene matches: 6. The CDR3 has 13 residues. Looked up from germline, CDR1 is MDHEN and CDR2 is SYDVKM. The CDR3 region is CATRAGSSYEQYF. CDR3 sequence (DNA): TGTGCCACCCGAGCGGGGAGCTCCTACGAGCAGTACTTC.